The 13 T cell receptor beta chains given below trace back to one sample, sequenced in a study of PD-L1 blockade in urothelial cancer. Time point in this sample: pretreatment peripheral blood. Only in-frame clones appear in the TCRdb table, and some are missing; sequencing was by immunoSEQ multiplex PCR. Of under 50,000 clones listed, around four fifths are singletons. Specimen: PBMCs, collected around atezolizumab (anti-PD-L1) treatment. The receptors come from a man between 45 and 60 years old with urothelial cancer.

The chain joins TRBV5-6 to TRBJ2-2, with D maybe TRBD2 (6 bases). Germline V gene sequence: CDR1 SGHDT, CDR2 YYEEEE. This CDR3 comprises 15 residues. Trimming took off 2 bases at V and 5 bases at J, with 13 bases between the two ends. CDR3 coding DNA: TGTGCCAGCAGCTTACTCTCGGGGGTTACCGGGGAGCTGTTTTTT. Translation: CASSLLSGVTGELFF.

A few counts support this clone. The rearrangement uses TRBV7-2 and TRBJ1-2, with a possible D match to TRBD1 (6 bases). Trimming took off 3 bases at V and 8 bases at J, with 13 bases between the two ends. Per the germline V gene, CDR1 is SGHTA and CDR2 is FQGNSA. The CDR3 length is 13 residues. The CDR3 sequence: CASSFETGQGYTF. In DNA, the CDR3 is TGTGCCAGCAGCTTTGAGACAGGCCAAGGCTACACCTTC.

This clone was seen a handful of times. The V gene is TRBV14, the J gene TRBJ1-2; maybe TRBD1 (6 bases). The CDR3 covers 13 residues. V lost 3 bases and J 3 bases, leaving 8 bases between the germline ends. Germline CDR1 reads SGHDN; CDR2 reads FVKESK. Written as DNA, the CDR3 is TGTGCCAGCAGCCAGTACAGGGACTATGGCTACACCTTC. Its translation is CASSQYRDYGYTF.

Notes on this clone: The junction and the germline gene differ at one end; a read error may be behind it. The chain couples TRBV30 to TRBJ1-4; D is perhaps TRBD1 (5 bases). Germline-derived CDR1 and CDR2 are GTSNPN and SVGIG (reference sequence). CDR3 length: 11 amino acids. The DNA for the CDR3 is TGTGCCTGGAGTGCCGGACCCCAAGGACAATTT. Amino acids: CAWSAGPQGQF.

This chain joins TRBV6-5 and TRBJ2-7, with 8 bases that match TRBD1. CDR3 length equals 15 residues. CDR1 and CDR2 (germline): MNHEY, SVGAGI. J gave up 0 bases and V 6 bases, and 7 bases lay outside the gene matches. The CDR3 region is CASSDWDRSSYEQYF. DNA of the CDR3: TGTGCCAGCAGCGACTGGGACAGGAGCTCCTACGAGCAGTACTTC.

This clone is a singleton in its sample. V is TRBV6-1 and J is TRBJ1-6; possibly TRBD1 for D (6 bases). The V end lost 6 bases, the J end lost 11 bases, and 14 bases lay between the germline ends. CDR3 length: 13 amino acids. From germline, CDR1 is MNHNS and CDR2 SASEGT. DNA of the CDR3: TGTGCCAGCAGCGAACCAGGGGTTGCACCCCTCCACTTT. It specifies CASSEPGVAPLHF.

V and J are TRBV7-2 and TRBJ1-2; 7 bases align to TRBD1. The V gene's germline CDR1 is SGHTA and CDR2 FQGNSA. Losses at the gene ends were 5 bases for V and 2 bases for J; bases not matched to a gene: 5. The CDR3 length is 14 residues. DNA of the CDR3: TGTGCCAGCAGCCAATCGACAGGGAACTATGGCTACACCTTC. Amino acid sequence: CASSQSTGNYGYTF.

This sequence joins TRBV5-1 and TRBJ2-6; 7 bases are shared with TRBD1. Germline CDR1 reads SGHRS; CDR2 reads YFSETQ. This CDR3 has 15 residues. V lost 5 bases, J lost 4 bases, and 6 bases stayed unmatched. The CDR3 loop is CASSWDSPGANVLTF. In DNA form, the CDR3 reads TGCGCCAGCAGTTGGGACAGCCCCGGGGCCAACGTCCTGACTTTC. Combining the CDR3 with reference TRBV5-1 and TRBJ2-6 gives the whole variable domain KAGVTQTPRYLIKTRGQQVTLSCSPISGHRSVSWYQQTPGQGLQFLFEYFSETQRNKGNFPGRFSGRQFSNSRSEMNVSTLELGDSALYLCASSWDSPGANVLTFGAGSRLTVL.

A few counts support this clone. The genes are TRBV9 and TRBJ1-1; 11 positions agree with TRBD1. Germline V gene data show CDR1 as SGDLS and CDR2 as YYNGEE. This CDR3 comprises 16 residues. The ends lost 0 bases at V and 12 bases at J; junction bases unmatched: 13. CDR3 DNA sequence: TGTGCCAGCAGCGTAGTTCAGATTGGGACAGGGGGTCGGACTTTCTTT. Translated: CASSVVQIGTGGRTFF.

The chain has TRBV4-1 and TRBJ2-7; perhaps TRBD1 as D (6 bases). Germline V gives CDR1 MGHRA, CDR2 YSYEKL. V lost 4 bases and J lost 0, with 13 bases in between. The CDR3 contains 15 residues. The CDR3 spells CASSPRDTHSYEQYF. The CDR3 coding sequence is TGCGCCAGCAGCCCCCGGGACACTCACTCCTACGAGCAGTACTTC.

This rearrangement joins TRBV19 to TRBJ1-2; D unresolved. From germline, CDR1 is LNHDA and CDR2 SQIVND (reference sequence). Trimming stripped 6 bases from V and 1 base from J, with 12 bases between. This CDR3 has 14 amino acids. CDR3 nucleotide sequence: TGTGCCAGTAGGAAAGGTGGCGGTAACTATGGCTACACCTTC. This gives the protein CASRKGGGNYGYTF.

This chain links TRBV5-4 with TRBJ1-2; D is unresolved. V gave up 0 bases and J gave up 7 bases, with 13 bases separating them. CDR3 length equals 14 residues. Per germline, CDR1 SGHNT and CDR2 YYREEE (reference sequence). CDR3 bases: TGTGCCAGCAGCTTGGCCGGCGGGGAAGGTGGCTACACCTTC. Its translation: CASSLAGGEGGYTF.

This chain connects TRBV7-9 to TRBJ1-2; TRBD1 is a possible D gene (5 bases). The CDR3 runs to 13 residues. The V and J ends lost 7 bases and 8 bases respectively, with 17 bases between them. Per the germline V gene, CDR1 is SEHNR and CDR2 is FQNEAQ (reference sequence). The chain's CDR3 is CASTLGGYGGYTF. Here the CDR3 DNA reads TGTGCCAGCACCCTGGGGGGATACGGCGGCTACACCTTC.